The rows below give T cell receptor beta chains drawn from one sample of a study of cytomegalovirus exposure and HLA in healthy donors. Only in-frame clones appear in the TCRdb table, and some are missing; sequencing was by immunoSEQ multiplex PCR. The data contain about 200,000 clones, over 75% of them seen just once; the ten biggest clones take up nearly 3%. The sample comprised PBMCs. These receptors were collected from a woman in her thirties in good health and CMV-seronegative. Both conserved end residues are part of each CDR3. A D gene is named only where the DNA matches it firmly. Expanded clones are given a class, and other clones once, few, many or no size at all.

size: few
J: TRBJ2-7
D: -
V: TRBV6-1
CDR3: CASSPSGSSYEQYF
DNA: TGTGCCAGCAGTCCAAGCGGATCCTCCTACGAGCAGTACTTC

size: few
J: TRBJ1-2
D: -
V: TRBV5-4
CDR3: CASSSAGSNYGYTF
DNA: TGTGCCAGCAGCTCAGCCGGGAGTAACTATGGCTACACCTTC

size: -
J: TRBJ1-1
D: -
V: TRBV19
CDR3: CASSIAAPGEIGNTEAFF
DNA: TGTGCCAGTAGTATAGCCGCCCCAGGGGAGATCGGGAACACTGAAGCTTTCTTT

size: -
J: TRBJ1-1
D: TRBD1
V: TRBV18
CDR3: CASSPRQGAGDTEAFF
DNA: TGTGCCAGCTCACCACGACAGGGGGCCGGGGACACTGAAGCTTTCTTT

size: -
J: TRBJ2-3
D: TRBD2
V: TRBV27
CDR3: CATSRGWTRPDTQYF
DNA: TGTGCCACCTCAAGAGGTTGGACTAGACCGGATACGCAGTATTTT

size: -
J: TRBJ1-5
D: TRBD1
V: TRBV7-2
CDR3: CASSPDRVGQPQHF
DNA: TGTGCCAGCAGCCCTGACAGGGTTGGTCAGCCCCAGCATTTT

size: once
J: TRBJ2-5
D: TRBD1
V: TRBV5-1
CDR3: CASSSGYRGHQETQYF
DNA: TGCGCCAGCAGCTCTGGCTACAGGGGCCACCAAGAGACCCAGTACTTC

size: once
J: TRBJ1-5
D: -
V: TRBV7-8
CDR3: CASSPGGGRPQHF
DNA: TGTGCCAGCAGTCCGGGGGGCGGGAGGCCCCAGCATTTT

size: -
J: TRBJ2-7
D: -
V: TRBV7-6
CDR3: CASSLAPGEEWPYEQYF
DNA: TGTGCCAGCAGCTTAGCTCCGGGGGAGGAATGGCCTTACGAGCAGTACTTC

size: -
J: TRBJ2-1
D: TRBD2
V: TRBV4-1
CDR3: CASSQDPSGRANEQFF
DNA: TGCGCCAGCAGCCAAGACCCCAGCGGGAGAGCTAATGAGCAGTTCTTC

size: -
J: TRBJ2-7
D: TRBD2
V: TRBV27
CDR3: CASSLGGRSYEQYF
DNA: TGTGCCAGCAGTTTAGGCGGGAGATCCTACGAGCAGTACTTC

size: -
J: TRBJ1-1
D: -
V: TRBV5-5
CDR3: CASSQTGGNTEAFF
DNA: TGTGCCAGCAGCCAGACAGGCGGGAACACTGAAGCTTTCTTT

size: few
J: TRBJ2-1
D: -
V: TRBV21-1
CDR3: CASIHPGQVGDEQFF
DNA: TGTGCCAGCATCCACCCGGGACAGGTGGGCGATGAGCAGTTCTTC

size: -
J: TRBJ2-3
D: TRBD2
V: TRBV9
CDR3: CASSSPSGRDTQYF
DNA: TGTGCCAGCAGTTCCCCTAGCGGGAGAGATACGCAGTATTTT

size: -
J: TRBJ1-1
D: TRBD1
V: TRBV7-9
CDR3: CASSPHWTGPNTEAFF
DNA: TGTGCCAGCAGCCCCCACTGGACAGGGCCGAACACTGAAGCTTTCTTT

size: few
J: TRBJ2-6
D: TRBD1
V: TRBV18
CDR3: CASSPRRTGSGGSGANVLTF
DNA: TGTGCCAGCTCACCACGAAGGACAGGCTCCGGAGGCTCTGGGGCCAACGTCCTGACTTTC

size: -
J: TRBJ2-1
D: TRBD2
V: TRBV19
CDR3: CASSNWREKNEQFF
DNA: TGTGCCAGTAGTAATTGGCGGGAGAAGAATGAGCAGTTCTTC

size: few
J: TRBJ1-6
D: TRBD1
V: TRBV9
CDR3: CASSVDGTGYSPLHF
DNA: TGTGCCAGCAGCGTAGACGGGACAGGGTATTCACCCCTCCACTTT